A single sample is the source of the 15 T cell receptor beta chains below, sequenced in a study of shared clonotypes between healthy human individuals (dated by TCRdb to 2019 to 2021). Libraries were constructed by the immunoSEQ multiplex PCR assay. Drawn from immuneACCESS, this table holds only the in-frame rearrangements with V and J called that TCRdb kept. Clones are partly lost; checked studies trace under half to an unresolved V gene and leave the rest unexplained. For this sample the table gives nearly 600,000 clones, of which 95% were detected only once. The ten most abundant clones make up about 0.11% of the sample. CD8 naive samples were CD45RO-negative cells positively selected for CCR7, giving a CD45RA+CCR7+ population that excluded TemRA cells. Input material: naive CD8+ T cells sorted from blood. Reading the label with the study, this specimen's cell subset or site is: CD45RA+CCR7+. These receptors all come from a woman under 40 in good health.

The rearrangement uses TRBV11-3 and TRBJ2-2; D not certain. V lost 2 bases to trimming and J lost 4 bases, with 5 bases between them. Germline values: CDR1 SGHNT, CDR2 YENEEA. This CDR3 comprises 13 residues. The DNA for the CDR3 is TGTGCCAGCAGCTTATTAGCCACCGGGGAGCTGTTTTTT. Protein: CASSLLATGELFF.

This clone appeared a few times. The rearrangement joins TRBV6-1 to TRBJ1-2; unclear D gene. Trimming stripped 3 bases from V and 4 bases from J, with 18 bases between. CDR1 MNHNS and CDR2 SASEGT come from the germline V gene. The CDR3 spans 16 residues. The CDR3 loop reads CASSDRREPRGYGYTF. The CDR3, as DNA: TGTGCCAGCAGTGACCGCCGGGAGCCTCGGGGCTATGGCTACACCTTC.

This clone was seen once. The gene calls are TRBV5-5 and TRBJ2-7, with D possibly being TRBD1 (6 bases). Germline CDR1 reads SGHKS; CDR2 reads YYEKEE (reference sequence). V lost 4 bases and J lost 3, with 14 bases in between. This CDR3 region has 14 residues. The CDR3 DNA follows: TGTGCCAGCAGCCACAGGACAGAAAACTACGAGCAGTACTTC. Residues: CASSHRTENYEQYF.

This chain uses TRBV4-1 with TRBJ2-1; unclear D gene. The CDR3 sequence is 15 residues long. Trimming removed 1 base at V and 6 bases at J, with 13 bases between. The germline gives CDR1 MGHRA, CDR2 YSYEKL. The CDR3 region has the DNA TGCGCCAGCAGCCAAGTATTAGTGCGTCGCAATGAGCAGTTCTTC. Its translation: CASSQVLVRRNEQFF.

This chain connects TRBV15 to TRBJ2-7; D may be TRBD1 or TRBD2 (5 bases each). V lost 0 bases and J 2 bases, leaving 11 bases between the germline ends. Germline-derived CDR1 and CDR2 are LNHNV and YYDKDF (reference sequence). This CDR3 comprises 15 residues. The CDR3 spells CATSRDLPGPYEQYF. The DNA of the CDR3 is TGTGCCACCAGCAGAGATCTTCCGGGACCCTACGAGCAGTACTTC.

A single count supports this clone. The V and J genes are TRBV28 and TRBJ1-1; D is unclear. Germline V gene lookup returns CDR1 MDHEN and CDR2 SYDVKM. The CDR3 contains 13 residues. Trimming took off 1 base at V and 8 bases at J, with 11 bases between the two ends. This CDR3 reads CASSLFVRGEAFF. As DNA, the CDR3 is TGTGCCAGCAGTTTATTTGTTCGAGGGGAAGCTTTCTTT. The full variable domain, completed using reference TRBV28 and TRBJ1-1, is DVKVTQSSRYLVKRTGEKVFLECVQDMDHENMFWYRQDPGLGLRLIYFSYDVKMKEKGDIPEGYSVSREKKERFSLILESASTNQTSMYLCASSLFVRGEAFFGQGTRLTVV.

The chain uses TRBV14 and TRBJ1-1, with D possibly TRBD1 on 6 matching bases. Trimming took off 4 bases at V and 4 bases at J, with 22 bases between the two ends. CDR3 length: 17 residues. In germline, CDR1 is SGHDN, CDR2 FVKESK. The CDR3 nucleotides are TGTGCCAGCAGCCCGCGGGGGCGCAAAGGTCCGAGCACTGAAGCTTTCTTT. Residues: CASSPRGRKGPSTEAFF.

V gene TRBV28 combines with J gene TRBJ1-1, with D uncertain. The ends were cut back, 3 bases at V and 13 bases at J, with 12 bases in the middle. Germline-derived CDR1 and CDR2 are MDHEN and SYDVKM. This CDR3 has 11 amino acids. The CDR3 DNA reads TGTGCCAGCAGTTTGGGTCCAGAACTTTTCTTT. The encoded protein is CASSLGPELFF.

CDR3 coding DNA: TGTGCCAGCAGGAGGACAGGGGGAAACACCGGGGAGCTGTTTTTT. Protein product: CASRRTGGNTGELFF. V usage is TRBV6-5 and J usage is TRBJ2-2, with 10 bases that match TRBD1. Germline-derived CDR1 and CDR2 are MNHEY and SVGAGI. After removal of 6 bases from V and 2 bases from J, the junction contained 3 bases not matched to a gene. The CDR3 covers 15 residues.

The rearrangement uses TRBV27 and TRBJ2-2; perhaps TRBD1 as D (5 bases). This CDR3 region has 14 residues. V was pared by 6 bases and J by 5 bases, with 13 bases between. Germline V gene data show CDR1 as MNHEY and CDR2 as SMNVEV (reference sequence). The DNA for the CDR3 is TGTGCCAGCAGCGATGCAGGGTGGACCGGGGAGCTGTTTTTT. As protein: CASSDAGWTGELFF.

The genes are TRBV10-2 and TRBJ2-3, with unresolved D. The CDR3 extends over 12 amino acids. Trimming pared 7 bases from V and 5 bases from J, leaving 10 bases between. Per germline, CDR1 WSHSY and CDR2 SAAADI. In nucleotides, the CDR3 is TGCGCCAGCACTGACCTTGTAGATACGCAGTATTTT. Amino acid sequence: CASTDLVDTQYF.

The chain is built from TRBV6-1 and TRBJ1-3; TRBD1 might be the D (6 bases). Germline CDR1 is MNHNS and CDR2 is SASEGT. V lost 4 bases, J lost 2 bases, and 12 bases lay in between. CDR3 length: 15 residues. In nucleotides, the CDR3 is TGTGCCAGCAGTGTTAGGACAGCCACTGGAAACACCATATATTTT. Translating it yields CASSVRTATGNTIYF.

This clone showed up just a few times. The chain has TRBV9 and TRBJ2-1; TRBD2 matches 8 bases. The CDR3 is made up of 16 amino acids. Germline V CDR1 and CDR2: SGDLS, YYNGEE. V was clipped by 0 bases and J by 6 bases; unmatched bases: 8. CDR3: CASSVVDGRASNEQFF. The CDR3 nucleotides read TGTGCCAGCAGCGTAGTTGACGGGAGGGCCTCCAATGAGCAGTTCTTC.

The chain recombines TRBV28 with TRBJ1-2; unclear D gene. Trimming left V 6 bases short and J 6 bases short, with 23 bases between. This CDR3 is built from 16 residues. Germline-derived CDR1 and CDR2 are MDHEN and SYDVKM. CDR3 DNA: TGTGCCAGCAGCCCACCCCGCCGGGAATTTATGCATGGCTACACCTTC. Amino acid sequence: CASSPPRREFMHGYTF.

The rearrangement joins TRBV11-2 to TRBJ2-7; 10 bases are a match to TRBD1. The V gene's germline CDR1 is SGHAT and CDR2 FQNNGV. V was clipped by 6 bases and J by 4 bases; unmatched bases: 6. The CDR3 spans 14 residues. CDR3 DNA sequence: TGTGCCAGCAGAAGACCGGGACAGGGGTACGAGCAGTACTTC. This codes for CASRRPGQGYEQYF.